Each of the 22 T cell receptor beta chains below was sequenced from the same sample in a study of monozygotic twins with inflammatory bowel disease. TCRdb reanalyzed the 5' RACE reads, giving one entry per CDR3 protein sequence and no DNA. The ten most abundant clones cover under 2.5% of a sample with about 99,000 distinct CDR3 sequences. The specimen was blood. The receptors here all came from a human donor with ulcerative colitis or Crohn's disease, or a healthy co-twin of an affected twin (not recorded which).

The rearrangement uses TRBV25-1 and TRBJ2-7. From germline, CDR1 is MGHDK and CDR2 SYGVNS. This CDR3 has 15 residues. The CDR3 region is CASSDIIGRSYEQYF.

CDR3 sequence reads: CASSLTAVPSSGNTIYF. The chain couples TRBV27 to TRBJ1-3. Germline loops: CDR1 MNHEY, CDR2 SMNVEV (reference sequence). CDR3 length: 17 residues.

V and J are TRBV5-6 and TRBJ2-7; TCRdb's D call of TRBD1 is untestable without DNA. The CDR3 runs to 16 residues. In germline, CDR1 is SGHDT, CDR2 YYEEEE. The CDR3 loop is CASSLVNRGSTYEQYF.

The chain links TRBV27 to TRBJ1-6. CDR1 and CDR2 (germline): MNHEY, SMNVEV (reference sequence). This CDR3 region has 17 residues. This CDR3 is CASSPITGSSYNSPLHF.

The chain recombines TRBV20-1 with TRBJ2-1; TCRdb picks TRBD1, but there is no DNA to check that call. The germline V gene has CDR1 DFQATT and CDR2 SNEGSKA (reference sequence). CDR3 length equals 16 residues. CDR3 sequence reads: CSARDAGTPSYNEQFF.

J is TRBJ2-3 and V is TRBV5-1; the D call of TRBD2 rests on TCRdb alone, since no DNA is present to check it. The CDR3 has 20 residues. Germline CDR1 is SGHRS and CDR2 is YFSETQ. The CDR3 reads CASSLIPLDPSGASTDTQYF.

The CDR3 protein is CSARDWTSGGNEQFF. V usage is TRBV20-1 and J usage is TRBJ2-1; absent DNA, TCRdb's TRBD2 call cannot be checked. Germline-derived CDR1 and CDR2 are DFQATT and SNEGSKA (reference sequence). The CDR3 is 15 residues long.

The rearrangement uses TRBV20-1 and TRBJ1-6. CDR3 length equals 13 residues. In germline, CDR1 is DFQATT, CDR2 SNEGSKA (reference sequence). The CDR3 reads CSARPASVQPLHF.

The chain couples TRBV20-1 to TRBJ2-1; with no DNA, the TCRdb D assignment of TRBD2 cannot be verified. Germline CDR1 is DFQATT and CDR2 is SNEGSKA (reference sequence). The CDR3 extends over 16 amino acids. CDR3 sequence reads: CSARDPERGRGNEQFF.

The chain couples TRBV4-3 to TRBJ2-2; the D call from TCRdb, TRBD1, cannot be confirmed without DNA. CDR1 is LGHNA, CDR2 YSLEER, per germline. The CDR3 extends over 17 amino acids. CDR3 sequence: CASSLATGGKRTGELFF.

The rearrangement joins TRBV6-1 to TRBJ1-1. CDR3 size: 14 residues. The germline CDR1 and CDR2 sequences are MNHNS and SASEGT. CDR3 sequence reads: CASDKRDSDTEAFF.

This CDR3 is CAISGRTSGGAGEQFF. The rearrangement joins TRBV10-3 to TRBJ2-1; the TRBD2 assignment by TCRdb is unverifiable without DNA. The CDR3 contains 16 residues. The V gene's germline CDR1 is ENHRY and CDR2 SYGVKD.

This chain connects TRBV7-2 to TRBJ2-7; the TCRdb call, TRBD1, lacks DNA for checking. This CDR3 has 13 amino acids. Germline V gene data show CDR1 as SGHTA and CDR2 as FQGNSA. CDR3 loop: CASSEQGKYEQYF. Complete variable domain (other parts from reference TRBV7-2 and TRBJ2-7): GAGVSQSPSNKVTEKGKDVELRCDPISGHTALYWYRQSLGQGLEFLIYFQGNSAPDKSGLPSDRFSAERTGGSVSTLTIQRTQQEDSAVYLCASSEQGKYEQYFGPGTRLTVT.

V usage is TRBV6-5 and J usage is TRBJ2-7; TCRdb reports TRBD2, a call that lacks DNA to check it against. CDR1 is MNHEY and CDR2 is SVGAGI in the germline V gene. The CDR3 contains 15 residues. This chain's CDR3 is CASSYEGGEGSEQYF.

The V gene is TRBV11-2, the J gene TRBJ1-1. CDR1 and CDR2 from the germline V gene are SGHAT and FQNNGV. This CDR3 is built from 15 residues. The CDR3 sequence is CASSLLGRLNTEAFF.

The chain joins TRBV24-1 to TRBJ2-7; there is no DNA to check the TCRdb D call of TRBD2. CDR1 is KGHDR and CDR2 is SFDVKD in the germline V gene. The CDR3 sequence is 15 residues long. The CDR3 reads CATSDGGRASYEQYF.

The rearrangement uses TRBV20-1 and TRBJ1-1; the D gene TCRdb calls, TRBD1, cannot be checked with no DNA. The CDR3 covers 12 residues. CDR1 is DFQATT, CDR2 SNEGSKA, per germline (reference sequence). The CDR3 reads CSARDRTPKAFF.

The CDR3 is CASSLQGMNTEAFF. The chain has TRBV28 and TRBJ1-1; the TCRdb D gene call, TRBD1, has no DNA to confirm it. CDR3 length: 14 amino acids. CDR1 and CDR2 from the germline V gene are MDHEN and SYDVKM.

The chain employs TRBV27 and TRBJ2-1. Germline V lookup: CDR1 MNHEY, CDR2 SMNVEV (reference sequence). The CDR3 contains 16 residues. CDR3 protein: CASSLYRCLGYNEQFF.

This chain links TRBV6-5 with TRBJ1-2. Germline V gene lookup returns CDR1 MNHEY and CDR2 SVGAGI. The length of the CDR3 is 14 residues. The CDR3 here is CASSYGKSNYGYTF.

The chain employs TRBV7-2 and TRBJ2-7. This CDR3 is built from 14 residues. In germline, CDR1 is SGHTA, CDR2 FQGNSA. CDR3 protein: CASSLGGRTYEQYF.

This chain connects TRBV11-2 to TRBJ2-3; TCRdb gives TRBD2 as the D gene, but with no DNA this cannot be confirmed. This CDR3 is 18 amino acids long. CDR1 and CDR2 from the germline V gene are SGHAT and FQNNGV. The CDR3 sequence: CASSSYRLAGGLADTQYF.